This T cell receptor beta chain was recorded in a study of T-cell reconstitution after alpha-beta-depleted transplantation in children. The TCRbeta library incorporated unique molecular identifiers. Using its own MiXCR run on the PCR reads, TCRdb lists one record per CDR3 protein. The data hold over 150,000 distinct CDR3 sequences, with about 6.6% observed a single time. Looked up from germline, CDR1 is SGHAT and CDR2 is FQDESV (reference sequence). The CDR3 length is 14 residues. V was trimmed by 5 bases and J by 2 bases, leaving 13 bases between them. Specimen: PBMCs, collected before TCRalphabeta/CD19-depleted stem cell transplant. The J gene is TRBJ2-7, the V gene TRBV11-1; D might be TRBD2 (5 bases). This clonotype was obtained from a boy aged 2 to 10 with acute lymphoblastic leukemia, due to receive a stem cell transplant. CDR3 nucleotides: TGTGCCAGCAGCACCGGACTTTTCCCCTACGAGCAGTACTTC. Translation gives CASSTGLFPYEQYF.